This TCR beta chain was found in a study of T cell repertoires in cytomegalovirus infection (dated by TCRdb to about 2019). Broadly, across the study: Alongside well-studied HLA-B-restricted epitopes, the peptide stimulations were aimed at recently identified HLA-C-restricted CMV epitopes, whose presentation resists viral immunomodulation. The HLA type of each donor mattered for the analysis, because public TCR beta signatures pointed to carriage of CMV infection along with the matching HLA type. Here is what the overall study found, with its caveats: Cumulative frequency of public TCR beta family members discriminated carriers of CMV infection plus the relevant HLA type in this cohort and an independent approximately 340-donor cohort. The ex vivo response was dominated by HLA-C-restricted CMV-specific TCR beta clonotypes, which also provided the single most frequent clonotype in two of eight donors.

Sequencer: Illumina HiSeq 1500. TCRdb reanalyzed the raw reads on its own, using fastp at Q25 for trimming and MiXCR for clone calling, and kept in-frame beta chains. Each entry merges the rows of one CDR3 protein and shows their most common DNA and genes. In all, the sample holds about 570,000 distinct CDR3 sequences, and about 39% of those were seen once. About 46% of the sample comes from the top ten. CDR1 is given as SEHNR and CDR2 as FQNEAQ, both from the germline V gene (reference sequence). V sheds 7 bases and J sheds 3 bases, leaving 13 bases between their ends. Counted from cysteine to phenylalanine, this CDR3 has 14 amino acids. Kept here is only the CDR3 DNA, which spans 42 bases and is read in frame from base 1. The meaning of the sample's treatment or condition label: in vitro stimulation with specific CMV peptide epitopes to enrich CMV-specific T cells. This clonotype was detected many times. No cognate antigen has been identified for it. Base-call qualities are not available, and no considerably larger clone is one nucleotide away.

The receptor was derived from a human donor in good health (CMV status not recorded). Some clones in this sample may be carry-over from other donors' samples. The chain is assembled from TRBV7-9 and TRBJ2-1; possibly the D gene is TRBD2, per 5 matching bases. The sequencing here drew on cultured PBMCs, taken from culture after CMV antigen stimulation. The nucleotides read TGTGCCAGCACCACTAGTTCCTACTACAATGAGCAGTTCTTC. Translation gives CASTTSSYYNEQFF. Supplemented by the reference TRBV7-9 and TRBJ2-1 proteins around the CDR3, the complete variable domain is DTGVSQNPRHKITKRGQNVTFRCDPISEHNRLYWYRQTLGQGPEFLTYFQNEAQLEKSRLLSDRFSAERPKGSFSTLEIQRTEQGDSAMYLCASTTSSYYNEQFFGPGTRLTVL.